Only a few counts were recorded for the clone carrying this TCR beta chain. The data stem from a study of radiation and T cells in renal cell carcinoma. Germline V gene data show CDR1 as LNHDA and CDR2 as SQIVND (reference sequence). V was shortened by 0 bases and J by 4 bases, with 19 bases between the two germline ends. The CDR3 consists of 18 residues. Clones were read by immunoSEQ multiplex PCR, and TCRdb kept only the in-frame ones, dropping some. The data contain 100,000 to 150,000 clones, 82% of them seen just once; the ten biggest clones take up about 3%. Time point defined: baseline pretreatment blood. Documented treatment: 15 Gy SBRT to primary tumor, nephrectomy 4 weeks later.

The sample was blood, taken from a patient whose treatment included radiotherapy and nephrectomy. The rearrangement uses TRBV19 and TRBJ1-5; maybe TRBD1 (5 bases). This receptor was identified in a woman aged 55-69 years with renal cell carcinoma. CDR3 in amino acids: CASSIDPDSGTLNQPQHF. The CDR3 nucleotides read TGTGCCAGTAGTATAGATCCCGACAGCGGGACGCTTAATCAGCCCCAGCATTTT.